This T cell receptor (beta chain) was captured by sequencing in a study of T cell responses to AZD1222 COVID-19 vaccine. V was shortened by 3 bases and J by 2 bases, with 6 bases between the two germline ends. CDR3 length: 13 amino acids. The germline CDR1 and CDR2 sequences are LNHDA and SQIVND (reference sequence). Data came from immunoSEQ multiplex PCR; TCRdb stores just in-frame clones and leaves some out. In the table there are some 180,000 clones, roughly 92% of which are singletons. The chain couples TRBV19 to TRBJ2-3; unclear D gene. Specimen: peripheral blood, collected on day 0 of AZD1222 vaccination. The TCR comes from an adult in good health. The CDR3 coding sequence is TGTGCCAGTAGTATGATGGTCACAGATACGCAGTATTTT. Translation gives CASSMMVTDTQYF.